A single sample gave rise to the 20 T cell receptor beta chains below, sequenced in a study of blood T cell repertoires in COVID-19. TCRdb's copy holds only in-frame clones and misses some; the assay was immunoSEQ multiplex PCR. The profile shows 60,000 to 70,000 clones, roughly 68% of them singletons. Specimen: peripheral blood. The origin of the receptors is a woman older than 75 with acute or convalescent COVID-19.

This chain connects TRBV6-5 to TRBJ2-5; TRBD2 matches 7 bases. J lost 4 bases, V lost 6 bases, and 2 bases had no gene match. The CDR3 has 12 amino acids. Germline V gives CDR1 MNHEY, CDR2 SVGAGI. CDR3 sequence (DNA): TGTGCCAGCAGCCGCGGGGGAGAGACCCAGTACTTC. Amino acid sequence: CASSRGGETQYF.

V gene TRBV30 combines with J gene TRBJ2-5; possibly TRBD1 for D (6 bases). Germline V gene data show CDR1 as GTSNPN and CDR2 as SVGIG (reference sequence). Trimming left V 3 bases short and J 5 bases short, with 19 bases between. The CDR3 runs 15 residues. CDR3 region: CAWRDSNRASETQYF. Written as DNA, the CDR3 is TGTGCCTGGAGGGATTCGAACAGGGCTTCGGAGACCCAGTACTTC.

This clone was observed a few times. V gene TRBV5-1 combines with J gene TRBJ1-2, with unresolved D. V lost 1 base and J lost 8, with 9 bases in between. The CDR3 is made up of 12 amino acids. The V gene's germline CDR1 is SGHRS and CDR2 YFSETQ. The CDR3 loop reads CASSLNNEGYTF. CDR3 nucleotide sequence: TGCGCCAGCAGCTTGAACAACGAAGGCTACACCTTC. The full variable domain, completed using reference TRBV5-1 and TRBJ1-2, is KAGVTQTPRYLIKTRGQQVTLSCSPISGHRSVSWYQQTPGQGLQFLFEYFSETQRNKGNFPGRFSGRQFSNSRSEMNVSTLELGDSALYLCASSLNNEGYTFGSGTRLTVV.

The chain joins TRBV7-8 to TRBJ1-4, with D hard to call. V was trimmed by 1 base and J by 8 bases, leaving 14 bases between them. This CDR3 is 15 amino acids long. Germline assignment: CDR1 SGHVS and CDR2 FQNEAQ. Here the CDR3 reads CASSLVEGSGEKLFF. The CDR3 DNA is TGTGCCAGCAGCTTAGTGGAGGGATCGGGGGAAAAACTGTTTTTT.

The count of this clone is one. The genes are TRBV18 and TRBJ2-7; TRBD1 matches 8 bases. Trimming at V came to 0 bases and at J to 1 base, leaving 8 bases not matched to a gene. The CDR3 sequence is 17 residues long. CDR1 and CDR2 from the germline V gene are KGHSH and LQKENI. CDR3 sequence: CASSPPAGQGRSYEQYF. CDR3 nucleotide sequence: TGTGCCAGCTCACCACCCGCCGGACAGGGACGGTCCTACGAGCAGTACTTC.

Here the CDR3 DNA reads TGTGCCAGCACCGGGACAGGGGGCAAATACGAGCAGTACTTC. This gives the protein CASTGTGGKYEQYF. V usage is TRBV28 and J usage is TRBJ2-7; 12 bases agree with TRBD1. The CDR3 length is 14 residues. Germline lookup yields CDR1 MDHEN and CDR2 SYDVKM. Losses at the gene ends were 7 bases for V and 4 bases for J; bases not matched to a gene: 5.

The V gene is TRBV10-3, the J gene TRBJ2-7; a possible D gene is TRBD2 (5 bases). The V gene's germline CDR1 is ENHRY and CDR2 SYGVKD. Trimming took off 10 bases at V and 1 base at J, with 14 bases between the two ends. The CDR3 sequence is 13 residues long. The CDR3 spells CASALADSYEQYF. The CDR3 nucleotides are TGTGCCAGCGCCCTAGCAGATTCCTACGAGCAGTACTTC.

This clone was seen repeatedly, ten times or more. The V gene is TRBV5-4, the J gene TRBJ2-7; a weak D match, TRBD1 (5 bases). V was shortened by 0 bases and J by 8 bases, with 9 bases between the two germline ends. Germline V gives CDR1 SGHNT, CDR2 YYREEE (reference sequence). CDR3 length equals 12 residues. The DNA for the CDR3 is TGTGCCAGCAGCTTGGATGTGGGGCAGCAGTACTTC. Protein sequence: CASSLDVGQQYF.

This clone has only a few counts. The chain links TRBV11-2 to TRBJ2-7, with 7 bases lining up with TRBD2. The CDR3 covers 13 residues. With V trimmed by 4 bases and J by 6 bases, 6 bases remained unmatched. Looked up from germline, CDR1 is SGHAT and CDR2 is FQNNGV. The CDR3 coding sequence is TGTGCCAGCAGCTCTATTATAGCGGGCGAGCAGTACTTC. Its translation is CASSSIIAGEQYF.

V is TRBV27 and J is TRBJ1-6; possible D gene TRBD1, 6 bases. The CDR3 covers 15 residues. The V and J ends lost 6 bases and 10 bases respectively, with 19 bases between them. Germline CDR1 is MNHEY and CDR2 is SMNVEV (reference sequence). In DNA, the CDR3 is TGTGCCAGCAGCCCCTCGAGGGGGTTGGGATCACCCCTCCACTTT. It translates to CASSPSRGLGSPLHF.

The chain is built from TRBV19 and TRBJ2-7; a possible D gene is TRBD2 (5 bases). V lost 4 bases and J 5 bases, leaving 18 bases between the germline ends. Germline V CDR1 and CDR2: LNHDA, SQIVND (reference sequence). The CDR3 is made up of 15 amino acids. The chain's CDR3 is CASSTPAGFRNEQYF. As DNA, the CDR3 is TGTGCCAGTAGTACCCCGGCGGGCTTCAGGAACGAGCAGTACTTC.

This clone was seen just once. This chain connects TRBV11-2 to TRBJ2-7, with 8 bases fitting TRBD2. Germline V CDR1 and CDR2: SGHAT, FQNNGV. With V trimmed by 5 bases and J by 2 bases, 8 bases remained unmatched. The CDR3 covers 15 residues. The CDR3 region is CASSQSGGSAYEQYF. CDR3 bases: TGTGCCAGCAGCCAAAGCGGGGGCTCGGCCTACGAGCAGTACTTC.

This chain uses TRBV3-1 (or the pseudogene TRBV3-2) with TRBJ2-1; D possibly corresponds to TRBD2 (5 bases). CDR1 LGHDT and CDR2 YNNKEL come from the germline V gene (reference sequence). V gave up 7 bases and J gave up 6 bases, with 10 bases separating them. The CDR3 consists of 12 residues. CDR3 DNA sequence: TGTGCCAGCACCATACTAGGCAATGAGCAGTTCTTC. Protein: CASTILGNEQFF.

The sample holds one count of this clone. V is TRBV11-3 and J is TRBJ2-1; possible D gene TRBD1, 7 bases. The V gene's germline CDR1 is SGHNT and CDR2 YENEEA. Trimming cost V 5 bases and J 0 bases, with 11 bases left between them. The length of the CDR3 is 15 residues. The DNA for the CDR3 is TGTGCCAGCAGCCAGGGGGACTCCTCCTACAATGAGCAGTTCTTC. This gives the protein CASSQGDSSYNEQFF.

The genes are TRBV7-9 and TRBJ1-4; maybe TRBD1 (6 bases). V was pared by 5 bases and J by 4 bases, with 14 bases between. This CDR3 is built from 15 residues. The germline V gene has CDR1 SEHNR and CDR2 FQNEAQ (reference sequence). The CDR3 loop reads CASSGSGALNEKLFF. The CDR3 DNA sequence: TGTGCCAGCAGCGGGTCAGGGGCACTTAATGAAAAACTGTTTTTT. Using reference TRBV7-9 and TRBJ1-4 for the parts outside the CDR3, the full variable domain is DTGVSQNPRHKITKRGQNVTFRCDPISEHNRLYWYRQTLGQGPEFLTYFQNEAQLEKSRLLSDRFSAERPKGSFSTLEIQRTEQGDSAMYLCASSGSGALNEKLFFGSGTQLSVL.

This sequence joins TRBV5-1 and TRBJ2-7; 7 bases map to TRBD1. Trimming cost V 0 bases and J 3 bases; bases outside gene matches: 3. The CDR3 is 14 amino acids. Germline CDR1 and CDR2: SGHRS and YFSETQ. CDR3: CASSLEAGGYEQYF. The CDR3 nucleotides are TGCGCCAGCAGCTTGGAGGCAGGGGGCTACGAGCAGTACTTC. The whole variable domain, filled in from reference TRBV5-1 and TRBJ2-7, reads KAGVTQTPRYLIKTRGQQVTLSCSPISGHRSVSWYQQTPGQGLQFLFEYFSETQRNKGNFPGRFSGRQFSNSRSEMNVSTLELGDSALYLCASSLEAGGYEQYFGPGTRLTVT.

This clone was seen a single time. The chain employs TRBV7-8 and TRBJ2-1, with D maybe TRBD1 (5 bases). V lost 1 base, J lost 0 bases, and 19 bases lay in between. In germline, CDR1 is SGHVS, CDR2 FQNEAQ. The CDR3 extends over 19 amino acids. This CDR3 reads CASSLEPPLTVISYNEQFF. CDR3 nucleotide sequence: TGTGCCAGCAGCTTAGAGCCCCCCTTGACAGTAATCTCCTACAATGAGCAGTTCTTC.

The V and J genes are TRBV28 and TRBJ1-1; 7 positions match TRBD1. V was pared by 7 bases and J by 5 bases, with 16 bases of the junction left unmatched. CDR3 length: 16 residues. Looked up from germline, CDR1 is MDHEN and CDR2 is SYDVKM. DNA for the CDR3: TGTGCCAGCACCTCTCTCCTCCAGGGGGAGGATACTGAAGCTTTCTTT. As protein: CASTSLLQGEDTEAFF.

The chain has TRBV30 and TRBJ2-1; the match to TRBD2 covers 7 bases. The CDR3 is made up of 12 amino acids. Germline V CDR1 and CDR2: GTSNPN, SVGIG (reference sequence). The V segment lost 8 bases and the J segment 6 bases; nucleotides outside the gene matches: 7. This CDR3 is CAGGRVFNEQFF. The CDR3, as DNA: TGTGCCGGCGGGAGAGTGTTCAATGAGCAGTTCTTC.

The chain recombines TRBV2 with TRBJ2-7; 13 nucleotides match TRBD2. After removal of 4 bases from V and 5 bases from J, the junction contained 5 bases not matched to a gene. This CDR3 region has 15 residues. Germline loops: CDR1 SNHLY, CDR2 FYNNEI. The CDR3 nucleotides read TGTGCCAGCAGTGCCCGGACTAGCGGGGGCCACGAGCAGTACTTC. This encodes CASSARTSGGHEQYF.